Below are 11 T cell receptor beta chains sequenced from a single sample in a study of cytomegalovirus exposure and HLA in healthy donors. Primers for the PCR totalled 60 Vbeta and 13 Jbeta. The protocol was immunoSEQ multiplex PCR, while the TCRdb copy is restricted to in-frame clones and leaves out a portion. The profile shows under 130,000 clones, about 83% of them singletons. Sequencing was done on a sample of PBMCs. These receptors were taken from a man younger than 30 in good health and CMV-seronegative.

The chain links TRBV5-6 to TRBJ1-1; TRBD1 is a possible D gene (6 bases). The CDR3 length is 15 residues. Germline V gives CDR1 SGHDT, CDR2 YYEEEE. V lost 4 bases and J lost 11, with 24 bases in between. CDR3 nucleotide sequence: TGTGCCAGCAGCCTGAGGGGGGGAGGTGTTAATTGGGCTTTCTTT. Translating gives CASSLRGGGVNWAFF. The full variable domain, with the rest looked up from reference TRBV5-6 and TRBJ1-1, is DAGVTQSPTHLIKTRGQQVTLRCSPKSGHDTVSWYQQALGQGPQFIFQYYEEEERQRGNFPDRFSGHQFPNYSSELNVNALLLGDSALYLCASSLRGGGVNWAFFGQGTRLTVV.

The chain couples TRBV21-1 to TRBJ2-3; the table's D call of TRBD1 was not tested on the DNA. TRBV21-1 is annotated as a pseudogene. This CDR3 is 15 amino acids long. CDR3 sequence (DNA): TGTGCCAGCAGCCAACAGGGAAATAGCACAGATACGCAGTATTTT. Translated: CASSQQGNSTDTQYF.

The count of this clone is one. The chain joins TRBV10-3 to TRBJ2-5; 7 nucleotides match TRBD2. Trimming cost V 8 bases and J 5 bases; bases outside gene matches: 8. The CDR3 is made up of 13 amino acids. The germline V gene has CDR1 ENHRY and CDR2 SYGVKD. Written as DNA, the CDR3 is TGTGCCATCGGGAGGGGCGCAGGGGAGACCCAGTACTTC. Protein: CAIGRGAGETQYF.

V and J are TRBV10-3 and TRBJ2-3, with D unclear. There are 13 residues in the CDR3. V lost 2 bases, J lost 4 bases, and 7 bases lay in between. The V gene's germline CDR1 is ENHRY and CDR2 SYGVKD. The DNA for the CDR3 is TGTGCCATCAGTGAGGGGCGCGCAGATACGCAGTATTTT. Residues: CAISEGRADTQYF.

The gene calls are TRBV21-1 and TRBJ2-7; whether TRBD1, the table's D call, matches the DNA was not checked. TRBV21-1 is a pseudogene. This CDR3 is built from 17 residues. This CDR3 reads CASSKTGQGILPYEQYF. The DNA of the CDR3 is TGTGCCAGCAGCAAAACGGGACAGGGGATTCTTCCCTACGAGCAGTACTTC.

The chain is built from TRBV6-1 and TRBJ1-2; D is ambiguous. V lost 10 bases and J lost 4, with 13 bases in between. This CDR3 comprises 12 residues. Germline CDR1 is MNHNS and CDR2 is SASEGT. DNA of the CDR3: TGTGCCACCCTCGGTCGTCTCTATGGCTACACCTTC. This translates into CATLGRLYGYTF.

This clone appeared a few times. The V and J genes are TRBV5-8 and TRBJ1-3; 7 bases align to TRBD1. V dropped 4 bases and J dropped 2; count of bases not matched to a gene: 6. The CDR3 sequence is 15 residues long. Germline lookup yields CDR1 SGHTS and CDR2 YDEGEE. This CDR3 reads CASSQGVTAGNTIYF. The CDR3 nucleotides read TGTGCCAGCAGCCAGGGGGTTACTGCTGGAAACACCATATATTTT.

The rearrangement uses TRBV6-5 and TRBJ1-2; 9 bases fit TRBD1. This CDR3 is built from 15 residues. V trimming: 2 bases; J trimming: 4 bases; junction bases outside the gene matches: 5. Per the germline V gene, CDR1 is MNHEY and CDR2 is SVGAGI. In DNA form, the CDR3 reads TGTGCCAGCAGTTACACCGGGACAGGGATCTATGGCTACACCTTC. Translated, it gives CASSYTGTGIYGYTF.

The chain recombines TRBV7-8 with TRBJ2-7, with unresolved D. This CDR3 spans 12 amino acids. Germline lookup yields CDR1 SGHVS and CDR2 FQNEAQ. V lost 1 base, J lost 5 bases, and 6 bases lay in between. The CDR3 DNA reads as TGTGCCAGCAGCTTAGTTGTAAACGAGCAGTACTTC. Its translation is CASSLVVNEQYF.

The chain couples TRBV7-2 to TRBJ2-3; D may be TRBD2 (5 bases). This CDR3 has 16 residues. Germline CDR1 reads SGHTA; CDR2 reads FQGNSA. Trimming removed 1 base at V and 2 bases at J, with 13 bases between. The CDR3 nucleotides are TGTGCCAGCAGCTTAGACGGGAAAACCTACACAGATACGCAGTATTTT. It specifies CASSLDGKTYTDTQYF.

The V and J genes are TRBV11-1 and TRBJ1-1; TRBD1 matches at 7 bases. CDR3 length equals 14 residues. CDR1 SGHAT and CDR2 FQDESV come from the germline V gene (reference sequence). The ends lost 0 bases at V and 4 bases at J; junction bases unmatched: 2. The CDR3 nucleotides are TGTGCCAGCAGCTTAGCGGAGGGGGCCACTGAAGCTTTCTTT. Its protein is CASSLAEGATEAFF.